One and the same sample provided the 23 T cell receptor beta chains below, sequenced in a study of blood T cells in healthy people across ages. A second about 7 to 12 cycle PCR used barcoded and J-beta primers. TCRdb independently ran MiXCR on the 5' RACE reads; one entry per CDR3 protein. The sample gives about 1 million distinct CDR3 sequences, around 27% of which show up once; 0.65% to 0.75% is in the top ten. This same sample was also taken into another study, of T cells of mothers and their children.

Input material: blood. The source of these receptors is a girl aged 2 to 10 in good health.

V and J are TRBV29-1 and TRBJ2-1; the D is unclear. Between the trimmed V and J ends, which lost 4 bases and 4 bases, there was a span of 11 bases. The V gene's germline CDR1 is SQVTM and CDR2 ANQGSEA. The CDR3 is made up of 13 amino acids. The chain's CDR3 is CSVARISYNEQFF. The CDR3 DNA sequence: TGCAGCGTTGCTCGGATCTCTTACAATGAGCAGTTCTTC.

This clonotype was seen only a few times. The chain uses TRBV7-2 and TRBJ2-4; D is ambiguous. V was clipped by 1 base and J by 1 base, with 8 bases between them. This CDR3 spans 15 amino acids. Germline V gives CDR1 SGHTA, CDR2 FQGNSA. Here the CDR3 reads CASSLGFSAKNIQYF. CDR3 bases: TGTGCCAGCAGCTTAGGGTTTTCGGCCAAAAACATTCAGTACTTC.

The chain recombines TRBV24-1 with TRBJ2-3; TRBD1 agrees at 8 bases. This CDR3 is 21 amino acids long. Trimming at V came to 0 bases and at J to 0 bases, leaving 16 bases not matched to a gene. Germline values: CDR1 KGHDR, CDR2 SFDVKD. Here the CDR3 DNA reads TGTGCCACCAGTGATTTGCAAGAGGACCAGGGGGCGTTTCCTAGCACAGATACGCAGTATTTT. This codes for CATSDLQEDQGAFPSTDTQYF.

The chain links TRBV20-1 to TRBJ2-3, with 7 bases fitting TRBD2. CDR1 is DFQATT, CDR2 SNEGSKA, per germline (reference sequence). The V and J ends lost 3 bases and 6 bases, in that order; junction bases with no gene match: 12. The CDR3 covers 15 residues. In DNA form, the CDR3 reads TGCAGTGCTAGGAGTGGACTAGAGGTTTGGGATACGCAGTATTTT. It encodes CSARSGLEVWDTQYF.

The gene calls are TRBV4-2 and TRBJ2-7; no firm D call. This CDR3 region has 14 residues. CDR1 and CDR2 (germline): LGHNA, YNFKEQ. Trimming removed 4 bases at V and 4 bases at J, with 14 bases between. The CDR3 DNA sequence: TGTGCCAGCAGCCCCCTGGCAGACCAATACGAGCAGTACTTC. Protein sequence: CASSPLADQYEQYF.

A few counts support this clonotype. A clone one base away is much larger, so this may be a read error. The J gene is TRBJ2-7, the V gene TRBV28, with D uncertain. Germline loops: CDR1 MDHEN, CDR2 SYDVKM. V shed 3 bases and J shed 0 bases, with 6 bases lying between them. CDR3 length: 13 residues. The CDR3 protein is CASSFGISYEQYF. The CDR3 DNA reads TGTGCCAGCAGTTTTGGGATCTCCTACGAGCAGTACTTC.

CDR3 residues: CASSQFIGSGIEKLFF. As DNA, the CDR3 is TGTGCCAGCAGCCAATTTATTGGAAGCGGGATTGAAAAACTGTTTTTT. The V gene is TRBV14, the J gene TRBJ1-4; D not resolved. Trimming removed 2 bases from V and 7 bases from J, with 17 bases in between. This CDR3 is built from 16 residues. Germline values: CDR1 SGHDN, CDR2 FVKESK.

The chain joins TRBV20-1 to TRBJ1-4, with no clear D. Trimming took 0 bases from V and 8 from J, leaving 7 bases between them. This CDR3 is built from 12 residues. Germline V CDR1 and CDR2: DFQATT, SNEGSKA (reference sequence). CDR3 nucleotide sequence: TGCAGTGCTAGAGATTGGAGGGAAAAACTGTTTTTT. Protein product: CSARDWREKLFF.

This chain joins TRBV7-8 and TRBJ2-7; 7 positions agree with TRBD1. Germline assignment: CDR1 SGHVS and CDR2 FQNEAQ. V shed 7 bases and J 2 bases; nucleotides not matched to a gene: 8. The CDR3 is 14 amino acids. CDR3 sequence reads: CASNSGTVTYEQYF. CDR3 sequence (DNA): TGTGCCAGCAACTCCGGGACAGTCACCTACGAGCAGTACTTC. The whole variable domain, filled in from reference TRBV7-8 and TRBJ2-7, reads GAGVSQSPRYKVAKRGQDVALRCDPISGHVSLFWYQQALGQGPEFLTYFQNEAQLDKSGLPSDRFFAERPEGSVSTLKIQRTQQEDSAVYLCASNSGTVTYEQYFGPGTRLTVT.

V gene TRBV5-1 combines with J gene TRBJ2-5; D is ambiguous. V shed 3 bases and J shed 4 bases, with 19 bases lying between them. The CDR3 loop spans 16 amino acids. Germline CDR1 reads SGHRS; CDR2 reads YFSETQ. The CDR3 bases are TGCGCCAGCAGCTGGGGTAGGCGTCAAGGTGGAGAGACCCAGTACTTC. Translating it yields CASSWGRRQGGETQYF.

This clonotype has a handful of counts. J is TRBJ2-2 and V is TRBV4-2, with D possibly matching TRBD2 (6 bases). Trimming removed 0 bases at V and 6 bases at J, with 11 bases between. Germline CDR1 reads LGHNA; CDR2 reads YNFKEQ. This CDR3 is 15 amino acids long. The CDR3 loop reads CASSQDGSSAGELFF. The CDR3 DNA follows: TGTGCCAGCAGCCAAGACGGGAGTTCCGCCGGGGAGCTGTTTTTT.

This sequence joins TRBV5-1 and TRBJ1-1; no clear D. Germline V lookup: CDR1 SGHRS, CDR2 YFSETQ. V was pared by 2 bases and J by 2 bases, with 10 bases between. CDR3 size: 14 residues. The CDR3 nucleotides read TGCGCCAGCAGCTTTAATATAGTTAACACTGAAGCTTTCTTT. Encoded protein: CASSFNIVNTEAFF.

The J gene is TRBJ1-2, the V gene TRBV9; D unresolved. The V gene lost 2 bases and the J gene lost 8 bases, with 13 bases spanning the gap. There are 13 residues in the CDR3. The germline gives CDR1 SGDLS, CDR2 YYNGEE. The CDR3: CASSVSEISGYTF. The CDR3 nucleotides read TGTGCCAGCAGCGTTTCTGAGATTAGCGGCTACACCTTC.

This clonotype was observed a handful of times. This sequence joins TRBV20-1 and TRBJ1-1; D gene uncertain. Germline V gene sequence: CDR1 DFQATT, CDR2 SNEGSKA (reference sequence). The CDR3 spans 14 residues. V was cut by 0 bases and J by 6 bases, with 14 bases left in between. The CDR3 DNA is TGCAGTGCTAGAGACCCGGGCAAGTTCGCTGAAGCTTTCTTT. This gives the protein CSARDPGKFAEAFF.

This clonotype has a handful of counts. The chain has TRBV11-2 and TRBJ2-7, with no clear D. Trimming left V 1 base short and J 2 bases short, with 9 bases between. This CDR3 is built from 14 residues. Germline values: CDR1 SGHAT, CDR2 FQNNGV. DNA for the CDR3: TGTGCCAGCAGCTTAGGACCCCCACCCTACGAGCAGTACTTC. Its protein product is CASSLGPPPYEQYF.

This clonotype turned up a few times. The chain has TRBV29-1 and TRBJ2-6; D might be TRBD2 (7 bases). CDR1 and CDR2 (germline): SQVTM, ANQGSEA. This CDR3 is 15 amino acids long. The germline V and J ends were trimmed by 6 bases and 9 bases, with 21 bases remaining between them. The CDR3 DNA reads TGCAGCGTCTATGGGGGGGCGATTGAGGGCAACGTCCTGACTTTC. This translates into CSVYGGAIEGNVLTF.

This clonotype turned up a few times. This chain uses TRBV19 with TRBJ2-7; 8 bases line up with TRBD2. Trimming at V came to 3 bases and at J to 0 bases, leaving 4 bases not matched to a gene. Germline CDR1 LNHDA, CDR2 SQIVND (reference sequence). This CDR3 is built from 15 residues. CDR3 bases: TGTGCCAGTAGTATCCTACTAGCGGCCTCCTACGAGCAGTACTTC. Translation: CASSILLAASYEQYF.

V and J are TRBV29-1 and TRBJ2-5, with a tentative D call TRBD2 (5 bases). Trimming stripped 5 bases from V and 3 bases from J, with 19 bases between. Per the germline V gene, CDR1 is SQVTM and CDR2 is ANQGSEA. This CDR3 is 15 amino acids long. CDR3 protein: CSVPPGSREKETQYF. The CDR3 coding sequence is TGCAGCGTTCCTCCCGGCTCTAGGGAGAAAGAGACCCAGTACTTC.

The V and J genes are TRBV10-2 and TRBJ1-1, with a possible D match to TRBD1 (5 bases). CDR1 is WSHSY, CDR2 SAAADI, per germline. Between the trimmed V and J ends, which lost 7 bases and 7 bases, there was a span of 13 bases. This CDR3 contains 12 residues. CDR3 nucleotide sequence: TGCGCCAGCATGGGGCGACCGAATGAAGCTTTCTTT. It codes for CASMGRPNEAFF.

This clonotype was seen a few times. The chain couples TRBV29-1 to TRBJ2-2; TRBD2 matches 9 bases. The length of the CDR3 is 14 residues. V trimming: 2 bases; J trimming: 4 bases; junction bases outside the gene matches: 2. Germline V gene data show CDR1 as SQVTM and CDR2 as ANQGSEA. CDR3 bases: TGCAGCGTTGAACTAGCGGGGAGCACCGGGGAGCTGTTTTTT. Residues: CSVELAGSTGELFF.

The J gene is TRBJ2-1, the V gene TRBV4-1, with 7 bases lining up with TRBD1. With the DNA end fitting TRBJ2-5 better, the J assignment may be wrong. The CDR3 length is 15 residues. Per germline, CDR1 MGHRA and CDR2 YSYEKL. The CDR3: CASSQDEGAGGTQYF. DNA for the CDR3: TGCGCCAGCAGCCAAGATGAGGGGGCTGGGGGGACCCAGTACTTC.

In this sample, this clonotype turned up a few times. The rearrangement joins TRBV11-1 to TRBJ1-1; D is perhaps TRBD1 (5 bases). The germline gives CDR1 SGHAT, CDR2 FQDESV (reference sequence). Trimming stripped 5 bases from V and 3 bases from J, with 16 bases between. The CDR3 runs to 15 residues. Here the CDR3 DNA reads TGTGCCAGCAGCCGAACCGACAGCGGGTACACTGAAGCTTTCTTT. It yields the protein CASSRTDSGYTEAFF. Full variable domain (rest looked up from reference TRBV11-1 and TRBJ1-1): EAEVAQSPRYKITEKSQAVAFWCDPISGHATLYWYRQILGQGPELLVQFQDESVVDDSQLPKDRFSAERLKGVDSTLKIQPAELGDSAMYLCASSRTDSGYTEAFFGQGTRLTVV.

This clonotype has a handful of counts. V usage is TRBV24-1 and J usage is TRBJ2-7; D is perhaps TRBD1 (6 bases). The CDR3 is made up of 15 amino acids. V was shortened by 5 bases and J by 7 bases, with 20 bases between the two germline ends. Germline assignment: CDR1 KGHDR and CDR2 SFDVKD. The CDR3 sequence is CATSAADRFLGEQYF. In DNA, the CDR3 is TGTGCCACCAGTGCAGCGGACAGATTTCTGGGAGAGCAGTACTTC.